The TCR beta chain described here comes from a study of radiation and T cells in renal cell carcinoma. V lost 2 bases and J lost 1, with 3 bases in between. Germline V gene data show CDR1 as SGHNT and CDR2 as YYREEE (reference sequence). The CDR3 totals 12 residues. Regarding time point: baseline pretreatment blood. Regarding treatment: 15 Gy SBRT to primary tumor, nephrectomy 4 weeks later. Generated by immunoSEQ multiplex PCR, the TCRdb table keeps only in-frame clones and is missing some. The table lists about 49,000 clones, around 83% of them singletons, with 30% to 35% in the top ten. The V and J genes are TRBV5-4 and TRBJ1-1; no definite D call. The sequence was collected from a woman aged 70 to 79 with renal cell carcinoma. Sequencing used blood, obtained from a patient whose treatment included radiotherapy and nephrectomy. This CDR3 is CASSFTNTEAFF. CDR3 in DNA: TGTGCCAGCAGCTTTACGAACACTGAAGCTTTCTTT.